This T cell receptor beta chain was recorded in a study of shared clonotypes between healthy human individuals. Findings of the study overall: Only a few donors were included, so the genetic and exposure-history diversity represented was limited.

The method was immunoSEQ multiplex PCR; TCRdb's version includes in-frame clones alone and lacks a portion of them. This table holds about 2.2 million clones, around 93% found once. Notes on this clone: Its antigen is undetermined.

Naive CD8 cells were CD45RO-negative, positively selected for CCR7, excluding terminally differentiated effector memory CD45RA+ cells. The CDR3 is 16 amino acids. The germline V gene has CDR1 MDHEN and CDR2 SYDVKM. Trimming at V came to 6 bases and at J to 3 bases, leaving 7 bases not matched to a gene. The source of this sequence is a man aged 18 to 35 in good health. Some clones in this sample may be carry-over from other donors' samples. The sequenced sample consisted of naive CD8+ T cells from PBMCs. The genes are TRBV28 and TRBJ2-7; TRBD2 matches 14 bases. This CDR3 reads CASRPGLAGADYEQYF. The CDR3 DNA reads TGTGCCAGCAGGCCGGGACTAGCGGGAGCGGACTACGAGCAGTACTTC.